The T cell receptor beta chain described here comes from a study of T cell responses to AZD1222 COVID-19 vaccine. General observations from the study: The donors showed a predominance of white British ancestry and of females, with possible underestimation of clonal diversity.

In regard to this clone: What it binds is not known.

CDR3 length equals 14 residues. Per germline, CDR1 LGHDT and CDR2 YNNKEL (reference sequence). Trimming took 3 bases from V and 4 from J; bases not matched to a gene: 1. Assay used: immunoSEQ multiplex PCR; TCRdb lists only in-frame clones, some missing. The repertoire holds roughly 150,000 clones, with approximately 90% as singletons. This clonotype originated in an adult who received the AZD1222 COVID-19 vaccine. The gene calls are TRBV3-1 (or the pseudogene TRBV3-2) and TRBJ2-5, with TRBD1 identical over 11 bases. The sample in question was peripheral blood, obtained 28 days after the second AZD1222 dose. CDR3 loop: CASSHGTGGETQYF. In DNA, the CDR3 is TGTGCCAGCAGCCATGGGACAGGGGGAGAGACCCAGTACTTC.